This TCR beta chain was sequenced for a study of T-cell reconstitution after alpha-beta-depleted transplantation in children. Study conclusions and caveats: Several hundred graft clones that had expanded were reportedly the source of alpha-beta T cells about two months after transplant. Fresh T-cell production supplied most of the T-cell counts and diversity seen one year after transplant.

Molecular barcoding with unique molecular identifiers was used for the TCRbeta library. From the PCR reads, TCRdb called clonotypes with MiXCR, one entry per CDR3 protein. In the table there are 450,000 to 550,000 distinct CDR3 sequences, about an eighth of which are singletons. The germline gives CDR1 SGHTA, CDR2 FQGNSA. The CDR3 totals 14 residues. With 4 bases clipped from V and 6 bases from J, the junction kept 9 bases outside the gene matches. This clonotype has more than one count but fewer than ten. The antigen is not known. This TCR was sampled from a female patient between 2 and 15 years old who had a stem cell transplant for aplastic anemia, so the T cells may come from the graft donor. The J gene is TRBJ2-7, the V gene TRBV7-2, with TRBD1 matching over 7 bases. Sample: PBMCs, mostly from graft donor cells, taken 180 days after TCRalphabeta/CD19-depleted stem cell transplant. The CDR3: CASSSRGSAIEQYF. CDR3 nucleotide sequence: TGTGCCAGCAGCTCCAGGGGGTCCGCTATCGAGCAGTACTTC.